Only a few counts were recorded for the clone carrying this T cell receptor (beta chain). Its specificity is unknown. The TCR beta cDNA libraries carried unique molecular identifiers. One entry per CDR3 protein results from TCRdb running MiXCR on the PCR reads. The profile covers around 440,000 distinct CDR3 sequences, with around 40% appearing a single time and about 12% taken by the ten largest. V was pared by 5 bases and J by 9 bases, with 14 bases between. The CDR3 has 13 residues. These data are taken from a study of post-analysis software for immune sequencing data. Points from the study as a whole: Compared with controls, patients had more of roughly 5 TRBV segments, including TRBV5-6, TRBV5-1 and TRBV20-1.

V gene TRBV12-3 or TRBV12-4 combines with J gene TRBJ2-1, with D possibly called TRBD1 or TRBD2 (5 bases each). The sequence was obtained from a girl between 10 and 17 years old with multiple sclerosis. The sample taken for sequencing was blood. The CDR3 DNA reads TGTGCCAGCAGTGTCGGGACCTGGGGTGAGCAGTTCTTC. Translated, it gives CASSVGTWGEQFF.